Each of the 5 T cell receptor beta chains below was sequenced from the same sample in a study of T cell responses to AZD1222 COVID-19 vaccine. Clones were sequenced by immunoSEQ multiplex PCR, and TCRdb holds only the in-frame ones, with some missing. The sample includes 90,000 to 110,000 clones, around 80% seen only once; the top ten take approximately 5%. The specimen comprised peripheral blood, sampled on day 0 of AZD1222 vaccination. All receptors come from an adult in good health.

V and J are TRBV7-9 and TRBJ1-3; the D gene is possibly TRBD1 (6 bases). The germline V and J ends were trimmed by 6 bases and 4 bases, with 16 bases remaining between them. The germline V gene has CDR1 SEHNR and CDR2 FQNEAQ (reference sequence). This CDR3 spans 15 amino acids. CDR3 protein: CASSSTGKRGNTIYF. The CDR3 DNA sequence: TGTGCCAGCAGTTCCACAGGGAAGAGGGGAAACACCATATATTTT.

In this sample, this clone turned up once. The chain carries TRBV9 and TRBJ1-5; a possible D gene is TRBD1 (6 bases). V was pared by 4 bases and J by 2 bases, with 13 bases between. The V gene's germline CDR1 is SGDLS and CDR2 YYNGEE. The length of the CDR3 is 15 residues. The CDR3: CASSPRGGGNQPQHF. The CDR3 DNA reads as TGTGCCAGCAGCCCTAGAGGGGGTGGCAATCAGCCCCAGCATTTT.

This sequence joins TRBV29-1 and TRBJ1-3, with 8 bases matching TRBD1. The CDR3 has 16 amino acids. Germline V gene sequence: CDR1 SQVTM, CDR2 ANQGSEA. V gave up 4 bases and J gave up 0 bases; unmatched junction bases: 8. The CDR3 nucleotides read TGCAGCGTTGCCCATAGAACAGGGGGCTCTGGAAACACCATATATTTT. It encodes CSVAHRTGGSGNTIYF.

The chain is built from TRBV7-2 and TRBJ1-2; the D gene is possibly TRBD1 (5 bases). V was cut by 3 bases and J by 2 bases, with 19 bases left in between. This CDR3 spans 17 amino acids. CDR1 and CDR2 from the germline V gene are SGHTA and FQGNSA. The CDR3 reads CASSFRSPTRGNYGYTF. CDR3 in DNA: TGTGCCAGCAGCTTTAGGAGTCCCACCCGGGGGAACTATGGCTACACCTTC.

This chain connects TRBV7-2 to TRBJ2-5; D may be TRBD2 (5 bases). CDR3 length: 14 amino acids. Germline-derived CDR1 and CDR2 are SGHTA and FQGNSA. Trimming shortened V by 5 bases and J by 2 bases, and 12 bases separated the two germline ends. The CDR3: CASSPSRGQETQYF. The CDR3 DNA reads TGTGCCAGCAGCCCCTCTCGAGGGCAAGAGACCCAGTACTTC.